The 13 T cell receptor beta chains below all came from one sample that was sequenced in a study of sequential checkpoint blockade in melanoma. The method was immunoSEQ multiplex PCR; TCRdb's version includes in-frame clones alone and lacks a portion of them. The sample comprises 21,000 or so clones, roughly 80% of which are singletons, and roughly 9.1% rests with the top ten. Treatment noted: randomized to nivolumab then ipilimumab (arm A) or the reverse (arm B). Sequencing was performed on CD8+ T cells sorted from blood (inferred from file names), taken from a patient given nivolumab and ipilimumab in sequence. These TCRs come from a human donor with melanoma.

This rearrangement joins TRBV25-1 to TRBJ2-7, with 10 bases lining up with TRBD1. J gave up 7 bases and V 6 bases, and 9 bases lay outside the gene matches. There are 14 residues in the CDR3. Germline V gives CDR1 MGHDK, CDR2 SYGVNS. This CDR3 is CASRSGQGVREQYF. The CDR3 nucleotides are TGTGCCAGCAGGTCCGGACAGGGGGTTCGGGAGCAGTACTTC.

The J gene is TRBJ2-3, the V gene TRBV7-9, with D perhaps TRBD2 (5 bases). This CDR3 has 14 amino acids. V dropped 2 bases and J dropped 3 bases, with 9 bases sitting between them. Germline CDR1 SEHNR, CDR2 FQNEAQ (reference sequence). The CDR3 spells CASSLKRRTDTQYF. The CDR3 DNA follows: TGTGCCAGCAGCTTAAAACGGAGGACAGATACGCAGTATTTT.

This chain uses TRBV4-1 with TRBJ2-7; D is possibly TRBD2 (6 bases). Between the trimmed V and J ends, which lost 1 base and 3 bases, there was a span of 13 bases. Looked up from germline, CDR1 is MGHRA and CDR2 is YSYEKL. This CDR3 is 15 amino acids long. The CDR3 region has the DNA TGCGCCAGCAGCCAAGGGCGGGGAACGGGCTACGAGCAGTACTTC. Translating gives CASSQGRGTGYEQYF.

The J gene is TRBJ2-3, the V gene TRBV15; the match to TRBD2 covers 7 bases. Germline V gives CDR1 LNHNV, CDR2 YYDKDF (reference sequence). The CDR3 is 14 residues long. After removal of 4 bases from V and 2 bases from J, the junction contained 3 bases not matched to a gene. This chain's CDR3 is CATSIAGDTDTQYF. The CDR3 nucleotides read TGTGCCACCAGCATTGCGGGGGACACAGATACGCAGTATTTT. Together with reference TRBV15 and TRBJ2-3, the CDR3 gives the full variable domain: DAMVIQNPRYQVTQFGKPVTLSCSQTLNHNVMYWYQQKSSQAPKLLFHYYDKDFNNEADTPDNFQSRRPNTSFCFLDIRSPGLGDTAMYLCATSIAGDTDTQYFGPGTRLTVL.

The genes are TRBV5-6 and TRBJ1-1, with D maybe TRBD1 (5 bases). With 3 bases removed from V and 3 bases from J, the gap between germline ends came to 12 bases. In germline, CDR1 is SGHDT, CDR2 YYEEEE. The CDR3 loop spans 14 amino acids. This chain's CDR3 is CASSWDGLYTEAFF. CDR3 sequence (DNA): TGTGCCAGCAGCTGGGACGGACTATACACTGAAGCTTTCTTT.

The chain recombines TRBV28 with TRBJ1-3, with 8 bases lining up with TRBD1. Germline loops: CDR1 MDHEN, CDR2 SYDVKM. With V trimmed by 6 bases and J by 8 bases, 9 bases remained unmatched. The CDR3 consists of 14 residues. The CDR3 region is CASSRAGGMDTIYF. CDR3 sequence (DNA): TGTGCCAGCAGCCGCGCAGGGGGCATGGACACCATATATTTT.

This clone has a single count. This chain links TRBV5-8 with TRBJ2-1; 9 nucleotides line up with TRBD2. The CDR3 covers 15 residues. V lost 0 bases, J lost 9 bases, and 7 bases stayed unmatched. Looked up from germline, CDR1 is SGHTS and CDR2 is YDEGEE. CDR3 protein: CASSLDPLAGREQFF. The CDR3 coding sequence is TGTGCCAGCAGCTTGGATCCACTAGCGGGCCGTGAGCAGTTCTTC.

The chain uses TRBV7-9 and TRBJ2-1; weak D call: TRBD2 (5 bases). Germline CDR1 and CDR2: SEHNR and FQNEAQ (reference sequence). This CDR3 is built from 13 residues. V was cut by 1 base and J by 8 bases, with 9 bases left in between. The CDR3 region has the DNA TGTGCCAGCAGCTTAGGGACTTCGGATGAGCAGTTCTTC. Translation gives CASSLGTSDEQFF.

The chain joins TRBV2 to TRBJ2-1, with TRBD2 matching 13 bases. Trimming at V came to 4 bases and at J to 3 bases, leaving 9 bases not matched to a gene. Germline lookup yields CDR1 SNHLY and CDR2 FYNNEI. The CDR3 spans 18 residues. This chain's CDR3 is CASSVTSGGGNYYNEQFF. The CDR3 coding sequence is TGTGCCAGCAGTGTTACTAGCGGGGGGGGGAACTACTACAATGAGCAGTTCTTC.

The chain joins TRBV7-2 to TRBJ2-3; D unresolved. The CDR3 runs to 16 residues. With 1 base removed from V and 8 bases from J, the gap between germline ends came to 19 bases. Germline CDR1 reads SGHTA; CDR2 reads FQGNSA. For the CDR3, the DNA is TGTGCCAGCAGCTTAGTGGTGACACCTTCAAGTGGTACGCAGTATTTT. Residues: CASSLVVTPSSGTQYF.

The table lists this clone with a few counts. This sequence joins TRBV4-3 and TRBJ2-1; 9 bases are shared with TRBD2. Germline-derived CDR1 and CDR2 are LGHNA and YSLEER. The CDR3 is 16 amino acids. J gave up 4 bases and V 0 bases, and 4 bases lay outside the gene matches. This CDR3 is CASSQDLSGGYNEQFF. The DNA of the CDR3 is TGCGCCAGCAGCCAAGATCTCAGCGGGGGGTACAATGAGCAGTTCTTC.

The CDR3 DNA reads as TGTGCCAGCAGCTCGTGGCTAGCGAGCACAGATACGCAGTATTTT. It specifies CASSSWLASTDTQYF. The V gene is TRBV7-8, the J gene TRBJ2-3, with a tentative D call TRBD2 (6 bases). Germline CDR1 and CDR2: SGHVS and FQNEAQ. There are 15 residues in the CDR3. V lost 4 bases, J lost 0 bases, and 11 bases lay in between.

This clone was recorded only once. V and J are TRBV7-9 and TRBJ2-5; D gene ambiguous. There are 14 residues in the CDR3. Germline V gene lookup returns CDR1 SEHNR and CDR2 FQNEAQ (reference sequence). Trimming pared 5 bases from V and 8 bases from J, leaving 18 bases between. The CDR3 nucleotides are TGTGCCAGCAGCCCCGCGAGTATCAAGAGAACCCAGTACTTC. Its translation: CASSPASIKRTQYF.